This TCR beta chain was recovered during a study of blood T cell repertoires in COVID-19. Turning to the study itself: PBMCs, B-cell-depleted T cells, or T cells were the source of the cDNA or gDNA that made up the material.

The repertoire was sequenced with immunoSEQ multiplex PCR; TCRdb's copy has only in-frame clones and lacks some. This table holds 400,000 or so clones, 80% to 95% found once. Participant age was roughly 18 to 95 years, and participants resided in fewer than 30 US areas. All recovered Cohort 3 donors got two negative PCRs, got clearance, or saw symptom resolution. Trimming left V 8 bases short and J 1 base short, with 17 bases between. The germline V gene encodes CDR1 SNHLY and CDR2 FYNNEI. The CDR3 covers 15 residues. The chain couples TRBV2 to TRBJ1-1; the D gene is possibly TRBD1 (6 bases). Material: PBMCs or T cells enriched from blood (not recorded which). The TCR comes from a man aged 18 to 29 who had recovered from COVID-19. The CDR3 is CASLVGQGRNTEAFF. The CDR3 nucleotides read TGTGCCAGCTTAGTCGGGCAGGGGCGGAACACTGAAGCTTTCTTT. The whole variable domain, filled in from reference TRBV2 and TRBJ1-1, reads EPEVTQTPSHQVTQMGQEVILRCVPISNHLYFYWYRQILGQKVEFLVSFYNNEISEKSEIFDDQFSVERPDGSNFTLKIRSTKLEDSAMYFCASLVGQGRNTEAFFGQGTRLTVV.